The 9 T cell receptor beta chains given below trace back to one sample, sequenced in a study of cytomegalovirus exposure and HLA in healthy donors. The PCR used 60 Vbeta and 13 Jbeta primers. Generated by immunoSEQ multiplex PCR, the TCRdb table keeps only in-frame clones and is missing some. The sample lists about 110,000 clones; 60% to 70% were seen once. Sequencing input: PBMCs. These receptors were collected from a man under 40 in good health and CMV-seropositive.

The chain is built from TRBV7-2 and TRBJ2-3, with D possibly matching TRBD2 (5 bases). V shed 8 bases and J shed 7 bases, with 10 bases lying between them. This CDR3 contains 11 residues. Germline loops: CDR1 SGHTA, CDR2 FQGNSA. The CDR3 sequence is CASGSSNTQYF. CDR3 sequence (DNA): TGTGCCAGCGGTTCTAGCAATACGCAGTATTTT.

A note on this clone: The sample carries other DNA sequences with the same CDR3. The chain has TRBV6-5 and TRBJ1-2; 9 bases match TRBD1. The V segment lost 10 bases and the J segment 6 bases; nucleotides outside the gene matches: 3. The CDR3 has 11 residues. Germline V gene sequence: CDR1 MNHEY, CDR2 SVGAGI. The CDR3 bases are TGTGCCACCGGACAGGGGAATGGCTACACCTTC. It translates to CATGQGNGYTF.

The J gene is TRBJ2-7, the V gene TRBV2; D perhaps matches TRBD1 (6 bases). This CDR3 has 14 amino acids. CDR1 and CDR2 (germline): SNHLY, FYNNEI. The germline V and J ends were trimmed by 0 bases and 3 bases, with 9 bases remaining between them. The CDR3 DNA is TGTGCCAGCAGTGAAGCGGGGGCAGACTACGAGCAGTACTTC. It encodes CASSEAGADYEQYF.

Only a few counts were recorded for this clone. The rearrangement uses TRBV5-5 and TRBJ2-7; 9 nucleotides agree with TRBD1. Germline CDR1 and CDR2: SGHKS and YYEKEE (reference sequence). Trimming cost V 2 bases and J 5 bases; bases outside gene matches: 8. The CDR3 consists of 15 residues. CDR3 nucleotides: TGTGCCAGCAGCTTCTCCGGGACAGGGAATCACGAGCAGTACTTC. Encoded protein: CASSFSGTGNHEQYF.

The CDR3 loop is CASSPRGAIQETQYF. CDR3 DNA sequence: TGTGCCAGCAGCCCCAGAGGAGCTATCCAAGAGACCCAGTACTTC. This chain uses TRBV7-9 with TRBJ2-5; D gene uncertain. This CDR3 spans 15 amino acids. The ends were cut back, 5 bases at V and 1 base at J, with 14 bases in the middle. Germline CDR1 SEHNR, CDR2 FQNEAQ (reference sequence).

The chain links TRBV5-1 to TRBJ1-2; weak D call: TRBD1 (6 bases). V was cut by 2 bases and J by 8 bases, with 16 bases left in between. CDR3 length equals 14 residues. Looked up from germline, CDR1 is SGHRS and CDR2 is YFSETQ. The CDR3 reads CASSFYRETDGYTF. Here the CDR3 DNA reads TGCGCCAGCAGCTTCTACAGGGAGACCGACGGCTACACCTTC.

V is TRBV11-2 and J is TRBJ1-2; D is undetermined. The V gene's germline CDR1 is SGHAT and CDR2 FQNNGV. The CDR3 has 10 amino acids. Trimming removed 4 bases from V and 10 bases from J, with 7 bases in between. CDR3 bases: TGTGCCAGCAGCTCATCAGACTACACCTTC. This translates into CASSSSDYTF. The variable domain in full, completed from reference TRBV11-2 and TRBJ1-2, reads EAGVAQSPRYKIIEKRQSVAFWCNPISGHATLYWYQQILGQGPKLLIQFQNNGVVDDSQLPKDRFSAERLKGVDSTLKIQPAKLEDSAVYLCASSSSDYTFGSGTRLTVV.

This chain's CDR3 is CASSPTGVEQYF. The DNA for the CDR3 is TGTGCCAGCAGTCCTACAGGGGTCGAGCAGTACTTC. The chain couples TRBV27 to TRBJ2-7, with 7 bases identical to TRBD1. The CDR3 length is 12 residues. Germline CDR1 reads MNHEY; CDR2 reads SMNVEV (reference sequence). V trimming: 5 bases; J trimming: 6 bases; junction bases outside the gene matches: 4.

A few counts support this clone. The chain employs TRBV5-1 and TRBJ1-4; D may be TRBD1 (6 bases). The germline V gene has CDR1 SGHRS and CDR2 YFSETQ. Trimming took 2 bases from V and 16 from J, leaving 12 bases between them. This CDR3 is 11 amino acids long. The CDR3 sequence is CASSFTGRAFF. As DNA, the CDR3 is TGCGCCAGCAGCTTCACAGGGCGGGCGTTTTTT.